Shown below are 29 T cell receptor beta chains from a single sample sequenced in a study of blood T cell repertoires in COVID-19. Only in-frame clones appear in the TCRdb table, and some are missing; sequencing was by immunoSEQ multiplex PCR. The sample has fewer than 250,000 clones, roughly 86% seen once. The sample consisted of peripheral blood. The receptors were sampled from a woman in her fifties or sixties with active or convalescent COVID-19.

The V gene is TRBV10-2, the J gene TRBJ1-2, with D perhaps matching TRBD1 (6 bases). Germline values: CDR1 WSHSY, CDR2 SAAADI. V dropped 6 bases and J dropped 4 bases, with 12 bases sitting between them. CDR3 length equals 13 residues. CDR3 residues: CASRQGASYGYTF. In nucleotides, the CDR3 is TGCGCCAGCAGACAGGGAGCAAGCTATGGCTACACCTTC.

V and J are TRBV5-1 and TRBJ1-2; TRBD1 agrees at 7 bases. Germline CDR1 SGHRS, CDR2 YFSETQ. The CDR3 contains 16 residues. Unmatched junction bases numbered 6, after V lost 0 bases and J lost 1 base. The CDR3 DNA follows: TGCGCCAGCAGCTTGGGGCGGGACAGAATTAACTATGGCTACACCTTC. This translates into CASSLGRDRINYGYTF.

This chain joins TRBV7-2 and TRBJ2-3; 7 bases agree with TRBD1. The V segment lost 2 bases and the J segment 0 bases; nucleotides outside the gene matches: 2. Germline values: CDR1 SGHTA, CDR2 FQGNSA. This CDR3 has 15 amino acids. The CDR3 sequence is CASSLQTGSTDTQYF. The CDR3 coding sequence is TGTGCCAGCAGCTTACAGACAGGGAGCACAGATACGCAGTATTTT.

The chain couples TRBV19 to TRBJ2-1, with D tentatively TRBD1 (6 bases). The ends were cut back, 9 bases at V and 2 bases at J, with 17 bases in the middle. Germline V gives CDR1 LNHDA, CDR2 SQIVND (reference sequence). This CDR3 has 15 residues. The CDR3: CASASQGLAYNEQFF. The CDR3 nucleotides read TGTGCCAGCGCGTCGCAGGGGTTAGCCTACAATGAGCAGTTCTTC.

This chain connects TRBV3-1 (or the pseudogene TRBV3-2) to TRBJ1-2, with D possibly TRBD1 on 6 matching bases. The germline V gene encodes CDR1 LGHDT and CDR2 YNNKEL (reference sequence). The CDR3 is 15 amino acids. The V and J ends lost 2 bases and 0 bases respectively, with 10 bases between them. The CDR3 region is CASSQTGTSNYGYTF. The CDR3 DNA reads TGTGCCAGCAGCCAAACAGGGACCTCTAACTATGGCTACACCTTC.

V gene TRBV10-3 combines with J gene TRBJ1-4; 8 bases line up with TRBD1. The CDR3 is made up of 13 amino acids. The V gene end was trimmed by 10 bases and the J gene end by 8 bases; junction bases not matched to a gene: 9. The germline V gene has CDR1 ENHRY and CDR2 SYGVKD. For the CDR3, the DNA is TGTGCCACCGTGGACAGGGAAGGGGAAAAACTGTTTTTT. Translated: CATVDREGEKLFF.

This chain connects TRBV4-1 to TRBJ1-6; weak D call: TRBD1 (6 bases). Germline V gene lookup returns CDR1 MGHRA and CDR2 YSYEKL. V lost 0 bases, J lost 7 bases, and 13 bases lay in between. CDR3 length equals 16 residues. CDR3: CASSQEYRVTNSPLHF. The CDR3, as DNA: TGCGCCAGCAGCCAAGAATACAGGGTTACGAATTCACCCCTCCACTTT.

In nucleotides, the CDR3 is TGTGCCAGCAGTTTACTCGGACAGGGGGGAGGACCCCTCCACTTT. Its translation: CASSLLGQGGGPLHF. The chain is built from TRBV6-5 and TRBJ1-6; TRBD1 aligns across 10 bases. The CDR3 consists of 15 residues. Germline values: CDR1 MNHEY, CDR2 SVGAGI. Trimming removed 4 bases from V and 12 bases from J; junction bases left unmatched: 9.

A note on this clone: One end of the junction is discordant with germline, which a read error may explain. The V and J genes are TRBV10-2 and TRBJ1-1; 10 bases agree with TRBD1. The CDR3 is 16 residues long. Germline V gene sequence: CDR1 WSHSY, CDR2 SAAADI. The CDR3 bases are TGCCCCAGCAGTGGACAGGGGGGGATATCGAACACTGAAGCTTTCTTT. It specifies CPSSGQGGISNTEAFF.

The chain's CDR3 is CASSPQLAAGTDTQYF. CDR3 nucleotides: TGTGCCAGCTCACCACAACTAGCGGCTGGCACAGATACGCAGTATTTT. The chain links TRBV18 to TRBJ2-3; 8 bases line up with TRBD2. The CDR3 contains 16 residues. V lost 1 base and J lost 1; bases outside the gene matches: 4. Per germline, CDR1 KGHSH and CDR2 LQKENI.

The gene calls are TRBV5-5 and TRBJ1-3; 7 bases match TRBD1. The CDR3 spans 17 residues. CDR1 SGHKS and CDR2 YYEKEE come from the germline V gene (reference sequence). V lost 2 bases to trimming and J lost 0 bases; unmatched junction nucleotides: 8. The CDR3 DNA reads as TGTGCCAGCAGCTTTTCCGGGACAGCGGACTCTGGAAACACCATATATTTT. Amino acid sequence: CASSFSGTADSGNTIYF.

The rearrangement links TRBV6-5 to TRBJ2-5, with D uncertain. Deletions cut 4 bases from V and 5 bases from J, with 17 bases between. The V gene's germline CDR1 is MNHEY and CDR2 SVGAGI. There are 15 residues in the CDR3. The CDR3 is CASSFRSPARETQYF. The CDR3 coding sequence is TGTGCCAGCAGTTTCCGTTCCCCCGCCAGGGAGACCCAGTACTTC.

This clone was detected only once. This chain connects TRBV6-6 to TRBJ2-1; D ambiguous. This CDR3 comprises 11 residues. The V gene lost 8 bases and the J gene lost 4 bases, with 6 bases spanning the gap. Germline V gives CDR1 MNHNY, CDR2 SVGAGI (reference sequence). CDR3 coding DNA: TGTGCCAGCGGCCCATACAATGAGCAGTTCTTC. Translated, it gives CASGPYNEQFF.

V and J are TRBV7-9 and TRBJ1-6; D gene ambiguous. The CDR3 length is 15 residues. Trimming removed 2 bases from V and 10 bases from J, with 15 bases in between. The V gene's germline CDR1 is SEHNR and CDR2 FQNEAQ (reference sequence). The CDR3 here is CASSLSLGRSSPLHF. DNA of the CDR3: TGTGCCAGCAGCTTAAGTCTGGGTAGGAGCTCACCCCTCCACTTT.

The CDR3 DNA is TGTGCCAGCAGCCCCGGAAGGACAGGGAGCAATCAGCCCCAGCATTTT. Its translation is CASSPGRTGSNQPQHF. The chain links TRBV11-2 to TRBJ1-5; the match to TRBD1 covers 8 bases. The CDR3 is made up of 16 amino acids. Germline V gene data show CDR1 as SGHAT and CDR2 as FQNNGV. Unmatched junction bases numbered 7, after V lost 5 bases and J lost 1 base.

The V and J genes are TRBV6-2 or TRBV6-3 and TRBJ1-1, with D hard to call. The germline gives CDR1 MNHEY, CDR2 SVGEGT. The CDR3 length is 15 residues. V was shortened by 0 bases and J by 5 bases, with 13 bases between the two germline ends. The CDR3 here is CASSYSPRVGTEAFF. The CDR3 DNA sequence: TGTGCCAGCAGTTACTCTCCCCGGGTAGGAACTGAAGCTTTCTTT.

This sequence joins TRBV6-5 and TRBJ1-1; D possibly corresponds to TRBD1 (5 bases). The V gene's germline CDR1 is MNHEY and CDR2 SVGAGI. The CDR3 has 12 residues. V was pared by 8 bases and J by 1 base, with 8 bases between. The CDR3 DNA follows: TGTGCCAGCCAGGGTTCGAACACTGAAGCTTTCTTT. Amino acids: CASQGSNTEAFF.

This clone was found once. This chain connects TRBV19 to TRBJ2-7; 8 bases match TRBD1. The ends lost 6 bases at V and 2 bases at J; junction bases unmatched: 9. CDR1 LNHDA and CDR2 SQIVND come from the germline V gene (reference sequence). This CDR3 comprises 15 residues. As DNA, the CDR3 is TGTGCCAGTAGCTCATTCGGGGACAGGCCCTACGAGCAGTACTTC. This sequence encodes CASSSFGDRPYEQYF.

This clone was recorded only once. This rearrangement joins TRBV21-1 to TRBJ1-2; the table assigns TRBD1, which was not confirmed against the DNA. TRBV21-1 has pseudogene status. The CDR3 consists of 15 residues. DNA for the CDR3: TGTGCCAGCAGCGAAAAGGGACAGCTGCCCTATGGCTACACCTTC. It codes for CASSEKGQLPYGYTF.

V is TRBV2 and J is TRBJ1-2, with D perhaps TRBD1 (6 bases). Trimming cost V 6 bases and J 0 bases, with 17 bases left between them. The CDR3 is 16 residues long. Germline assignment: CDR1 SNHLY and CDR2 FYNNEI. Here the CDR3 DNA reads TGTGCCAGCAGGGGCACCGATTACAGGGCTAACTATGGCTACACCTTC. Protein product: CASRGTDYRANYGYTF.

A note on this clone: At one end the junction does not follow the germline gene, possibly because of a read error. The V and J genes are TRBV5-1 and TRBJ2-5; 13 nucleotides match TRBD2. The CDR3 consists of 15 residues. CDR1 and CDR2 from the germline V gene are SGHRS and YFSETQ. In DNA, the CDR3 is TGCGCCAGCAGCTATGCCGGGGGACTAGCGGGGCCCGGGGACTTC. Translation: CASSYAGGLAGPGDF.

The chain combines TRBV5-6 with TRBJ2-1, with a weak D call TRBD1 (6 bases). The CDR3 extends over 18 amino acids. Trimming pared 3 bases from V and 4 bases from J, leaving 23 bases between. CDR1 is SGHDT, CDR2 YYEEEE, per germline. The CDR3 DNA reads TGTGCCAGCAGCTCACTATTGTCTTTAGGGGGATCGTACAATGAGCAGTTCTTC. The encoded protein is CASSSLLSLGGSYNEQFF.

This clone counts as medium-sized (0.01 to 0.1%). In nucleotides, the CDR3 is TGTGCCAGTAGTCCCGGGCTAGCGGAGCGGAGCGGGGAGCTGTTTTTT. Translating gives CASSPGLAERSGELFF. This chain uses TRBV19 with TRBJ2-2; TRBD2 matches 7 bases. Germline CDR1 is LNHDA and CDR2 is SQIVND (reference sequence). The ends lost 5 bases at V and 7 bases at J; junction bases unmatched: 13. The length of the CDR3 is 16 residues.

The chain recombines TRBV25-1 with TRBJ2-3, with D perhaps TRBD2 (6 bases). Looked up from germline, CDR1 is MGHDK and CDR2 is SYGVNS. The CDR3 covers 16 residues. Trimming pared 6 bases from V and 0 bases from J, leaving 16 bases between. The CDR3 bases are TGTGCCAGCAGATCCCCCTCGGGGGACAGCACAGATACGCAGTATTTT. Its protein product is CASRSPSGDSTDTQYF.

This chain connects TRBV5-8 to TRBJ2-5, with no clear D. This CDR3 has 15 residues. Germline CDR1 reads SGHTS; CDR2 reads YDEGEE. Trimming left V 0 bases short and J 1 base short, with 10 bases between. This chain's CDR3 is CASSLARHSQETQYF. The CDR3 nucleotides read TGTGCCAGCAGCTTGGCCCGGCACAGCCAAGAGACCCAGTACTTC.

The CDR3 protein is CASSQDLAGGWNEQFF. The CDR3 region has the DNA TGCGCCAGCAGCCAAGACCTAGCGGGGGGGTGGAATGAGCAGTTCTTC. The J gene is TRBJ2-1, the V gene TRBV4-1; 12 bases line up with TRBD2. Germline lookup yields CDR1 MGHRA and CDR2 YSYEKL. CDR3 length: 16 residues. V lost 0 bases to trimming and J lost 7 bases; unmatched junction nucleotides: 4.

This chain connects TRBV7-9 to TRBJ1-5; tentatively, D is TRBD1 (5 bases). CDR3 length: 14 residues. The germline V gene has CDR1 SEHNR and CDR2 FQNEAQ (reference sequence). The V and J ends lost 0 bases and 4 bases respectively, with 7 bases between them. DNA for the CDR3: TGTGCCAGCAGCTTAGCTAGGACAAATCAGCCCCAGCATTTT. This gives the protein CASSLARTNQPQHF. Using reference TRBV7-9 and TRBJ1-5 for the parts outside the CDR3, the full variable domain is DTGVSQNPRHKITKRGQNVTFRCDPISEHNRLYWYRQTLGQGPEFLTYFQNEAQLEKSRLLSDRFSAERPKGSFSTLEIQRTEQGDSAMYLCASSLARTNQPQHFGDGTRLSIL.

The genes are TRBV5-4 and TRBJ2-4; 8 nucleotides agree with TRBD2. The CDR3 loop spans 15 amino acids. V dropped 4 bases and J dropped 5; count of bases not matched to a gene: 8. Germline V gives CDR1 SGHNT, CDR2 YYREEE (reference sequence). The CDR3 DNA reads TGTGCCAGCAGCCCCGGGGGGGCAGTCGAAAACATTCAGTACTTC. Translated: CASSPGGAVENIQYF.

This chain uses TRBV6-1 with TRBJ1-2; the D is unclear. Germline CDR1 reads MNHNS; CDR2 reads SASEGT. There are 15 residues in the CDR3. V was clipped by 2 bases and J by 7 bases, with 17 bases between them. The chain's CDR3 is CASSEMGSLWVGYTF. CDR3 coding DNA: TGTGCCAGCAGTGAAATGGGCTCCCTTTGGGTTGGCTACACCTTC.